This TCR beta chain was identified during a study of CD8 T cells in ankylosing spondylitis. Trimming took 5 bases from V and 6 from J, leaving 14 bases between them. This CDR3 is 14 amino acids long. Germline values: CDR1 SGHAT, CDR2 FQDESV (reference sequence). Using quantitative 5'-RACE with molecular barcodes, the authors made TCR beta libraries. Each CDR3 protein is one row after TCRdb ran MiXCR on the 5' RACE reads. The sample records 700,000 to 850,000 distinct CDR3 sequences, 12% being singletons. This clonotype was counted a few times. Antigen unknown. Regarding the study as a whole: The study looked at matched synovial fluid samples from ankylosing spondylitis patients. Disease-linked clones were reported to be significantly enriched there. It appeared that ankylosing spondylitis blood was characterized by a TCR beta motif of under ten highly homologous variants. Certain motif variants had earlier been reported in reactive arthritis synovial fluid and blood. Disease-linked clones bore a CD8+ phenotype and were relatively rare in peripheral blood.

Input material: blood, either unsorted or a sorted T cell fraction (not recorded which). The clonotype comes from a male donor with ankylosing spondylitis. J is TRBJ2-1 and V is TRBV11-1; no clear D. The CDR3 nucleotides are TGTGCCAGCAGCCCAGGTGCCAAGGGCAATGAGCAGTTCTTC. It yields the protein CASSPGAKGNEQFF.